One T cell receptor beta chain is described in this entry. The antigen is unknown. This record comes from a study of T cell responses to AZD1222 COVID-19 vaccine. Germline-derived CDR1 and CDR2 are SGDLS and YYNGEE. This CDR3 spans 16 amino acids. V lost 4 bases to trimming and J lost 5 bases; unmatched junction nucleotides: 12. Data came from immunoSEQ multiplex PCR; TCRdb stores just in-frame clones and leaves some out. The sample carries 80,000 to 100,000 clones, around nine tenths recorded once. Regarding the study as a whole: All repertoire sampling was performed exclusively after the peak T cell response. Clonal diversity may have been underestimated, and the donors were mostly white British, with more females than males.

The input for sequencing was peripheral blood, taken on day 0 of AZD1222 vaccination. The clonotype comes from an adult in good health. J is TRBJ1-5 and V is TRBV9, with 7 bases aligning to TRBD1. CDR3 in amino acids: CASSQQLTGDDQPQHF. The CDR3 coding sequence is TGTGCCAGCAGCCAGCAGCTAACAGGGGACGATCAGCCCCAGCATTTT.